This T cell receptor (beta chain) was obtained from a study of cytotoxic CD8 clonotypes in ibrutinib-treated CLL. The germline V gene has CDR1 MGHRA and CDR2 YSYEKL. This CDR3 is 16 amino acids long. V dropped 1 base and J dropped 8; count of bases not matched to a gene: 9. The data were produced by immunoSEQ multiplex PCR, yet TCRdb's version contains in-frame clones alone and is incomplete. The sample includes over 150,000 clones, over 65% of them seen just once. The V gene is TRBV4-1, the J gene TRBJ1-4, with 8 bases lining up with TRBD1. This receptor was identified in a human donor with chronic lymphocytic leukemia. The input for sequencing was PBMCs, taken after 12 months of ibrutinib treatment. CDR3: CASSQVVSGGDEKLFF. DNA for the CDR3: TGCGCCAGCAGCCAAGTCGTTTCAGGGGGCGACGAAAAACTGTTTTTT.